These 23 T cell receptor beta chains were all obtained from the same sample, sequenced in a study of shared clonotypes between healthy human individuals. Assay: immunoSEQ multiplex PCR; the TCRdb copy retains only in-frame clones and omits some. Of some 360,000 clones in the sample, more than 60% were seen once. Material for sequencing was memory CD4+ T cells sorted from blood. The subset is: CD45RA-negative fraction. The receptors were gathered from a man in his thirties or forties in good health.

V is TRBV7-9 and J is TRBJ2-2; tentative D call: TRBD2 (6 bases). The V and J ends lost 0 bases and 0 bases respectively, with 8 bases between them. The germline V gene has CDR1 SEHNR and CDR2 FQNEAQ (reference sequence). The CDR3 has 16 amino acids. CDR3 sequence (DNA): TGTGCCAGCAGCTTAGCGGGACTCCCGAACACCGGGGAGCTGTTTTTT. The encoded protein is CASSLAGLPNTGELFF.

This chain uses TRBV28 with TRBJ2-2; D unclear. Trimming pared 8 bases from V and 6 bases from J, leaving 16 bases between. This CDR3 has 14 residues. Germline V gene data show CDR1 as MDHEN and CDR2 as SYDVKM. CDR3 sequence: CASWAGVEAGELFF. The DNA of the CDR3 is TGTGCCAGCTGGGCTGGGGTTGAAGCCGGGGAGCTGTTTTTT.

This clone was counted only a few times. The rearrangement uses TRBV15 and TRBJ2-7, with 8 bases lining up with TRBD2. CDR1 and CDR2 (germline): LNHNV, YYDKDF (reference sequence). The trim removed 4 bases at V and 3 bases at J, leaving 5 bases unmatched. The length of the CDR3 is 14 residues. The CDR3 DNA sequence: TGTGCCACCAGCATTCAGCGGGAGAGCTACGAGCAGTACTTC. Translating it yields CATSIQRESYEQYF. Supplemented by reference TRBV15 and TRBJ2-7, the full variable domain reads DAMVIQNPRYQVTQFGKPVTLSCSQTLNHNVMYWYQQKSSQAPKLLFHYYDKDFNNEADTPDNFQSRRPNTSFCFLDIRSPGLGDTAMYLCATSIQRESYEQYFGPGTRLTVT.

This clone was picked up a small number of times. V usage is TRBV7-3 and J usage is TRBJ2-3; D unresolved. Germline V CDR1 and CDR2: SGHTA, FQGTGA. The CDR3 is 16 amino acids. Deletions cut 0 bases from V and 0 bases from J, with 10 bases between. The CDR3 nucleotides read TGTGCCAGCAGCTTAACCCTTCATAGTAGCACAGATACGCAGTATTTT. This codes for CASSLTLHSSTDTQYF.

The CDR3 region has the DNA TGTGCCAGCAGCCATGGACAGAACTATGGCTACACCTTC. It specifies CASSHGQNYGYTF. The genes are TRBV7-9 and TRBJ1-2, with D possibly matching TRBD1 (6 bases). The V gene's germline CDR1 is SEHNR and CDR2 FQNEAQ (reference sequence). V lost 5 bases, J lost 2 bases, and 9 bases lay in between. The CDR3 has 13 residues.

The chain carries TRBV10-3 and TRBJ1-4; D perhaps matches TRBD1 (5 bases). Trimming removed 6 bases at V and 2 bases at J, with 10 bases between. The CDR3 contains 14 residues. Germline loops: CDR1 ENHRY, CDR2 SYGVKD. CDR3 sequence reads: CAISLGGTNEKLFF. The DNA of the CDR3 is TGTGCCATCAGCCTCGGGGGGACTAATGAAAAACTGTTTTTT.

This clone came up a few times. DNA for the CDR3: TGTGCCACCAGCAGATCTGGGATCGGGTATACGCAGTATTTT. Translation gives CATSRSGIGYTQYF. The chain carries TRBV15 and TRBJ2-3; D not certain. Trimming pared 2 bases from V and 7 bases from J, leaving 13 bases between. Germline CDR1 LNHNV, CDR2 YYDKDF (reference sequence). This CDR3 has 14 amino acids.

The gene calls are TRBV27 and TRBJ1-2; D may be TRBD1 (6 bases). The V gene's germline CDR1 is MNHEY and CDR2 SMNVEV (reference sequence). This CDR3 is built from 14 residues. V was pared by 4 bases and J by 5 bases, with 14 bases between. The CDR3 DNA follows: TGTGCCAGCAGTTCCAACAACCAGGGGTATGGCTACACCTTC. Translated, it gives CASSSNNQGYGYTF.

As regards this clone: This same CDR3 is encoded by further DNA sequences in the sample. V is TRBV11-2 and J is TRBJ2-5; no firm D call. V lost 5 bases and J 2 bases, leaving 6 bases between the germline ends. The germline CDR1 and CDR2 sequences are SGHAT and FQNNGV. This CDR3 has 12 amino acids. The CDR3 reads CASSRPQETQYF. CDR3 DNA sequence: TGTGCCAGCAGCCGTCCTCAAGAGACCCAGTACTTC.

The chain recombines TRBV10-3 with TRBJ1-1, with D maybe TRBD1 (5 bases). The V gene lost 5 bases and the J gene lost 10 bases, with 14 bases spanning the gap. CDR1 and CDR2 from the germline V gene are ENHRY and SYGVKD. This CDR3 is built from 12 residues. CDR3 nucleotide sequence: TGTGCCATCAGTTCCGACAGAGTTGTAGCTTTCTTT. Translating it yields CAISSDRVVAFF.

This chain uses TRBV6-1 with TRBJ2-3; TRBD1 agrees at 7 bases. The CDR3 extends over 15 amino acids. Germline lookup yields CDR1 MNHNS and CDR2 SASEGT. Trimming cost V 4 bases and J 1 base; bases outside gene matches: 5. CDR3: CASSGQGWGTDTQYF. The CDR3 DNA reads as TGTGCCAGCAGTGGACAGGGATGGGGCACAGATACGCAGTATTTT.

This clone is a singleton in its sample. The chain is built from TRBV28 and TRBJ2-2; 10 bases fit TRBD2. Germline loops: CDR1 MDHEN, CDR2 SYDVKM. The CDR3 is 16 amino acids. V gave up 6 bases and J gave up 3 bases; unmatched junction bases: 7. The CDR3 DNA reads TGTGCCAGCAGACTAAGGACTAGCGGTGACACCGGGGAGCTGTTTTTT. It is translated as CASRLRTSGDTGELFF.

The rearrangement uses TRBV18 and TRBJ1-1, with a tentative D call TRBD1 (6 bases). Germline CDR1 reads KGHSH; CDR2 reads LQKENI. With 1 base removed from V and 0 bases from J, the gap between germline ends came to 15 bases. The CDR3 runs to 17 residues. The CDR3 DNA is TGTGCCAGCTCACCACGGAGGGTGGGACAAATGAACACTGAAGCTTTCTTT. Protein product: CASSPRRVGQMNTEAFF.

Many counts were recorded for this clone. Distinct nucleotide sequences in the sample also encode this CDR3. V gene TRBV2 combines with J gene TRBJ1-1; a weak D match, TRBD1 (5 bases). Germline CDR1 and CDR2: SNHLY and FYNNEI. V was clipped by 4 bases and J by 5 bases, with 11 bases between them. CDR3 size: 13 residues. The CDR3 DNA reads as TGTGCCAGCAGTGGAGGGGCTGGAACTGAAGCTTTCTTT. Its protein product is CASSGGAGTEAFF.

On this clone: Mismatch with germline at one junction end may stem from a read error. The rearrangement uses TRBV10-3 and TRBJ2-7; D might be TRBD1 (6 bases). CDR1 is ENHRY, CDR2 SYGVKD, per germline. The CDR3 length is 16 residues. The CDR3 protein is CAISAMDSTASYEQYF. The CDR3 region has the DNA TGTGCCATTAGTGCGATGGACAGTACCGCCTCCTACGAGCAGTACTTC.

This clone was seen a handful of times. In DNA, the CDR3 is TGTGCCAGCAGTGAAATTCTCGGGGAGCTGTTTTTT. It specifies CASSEILGELFF. The chain couples TRBV6-1 to TRBJ2-2, with unresolved D. Trimming pared 2 bases from V and 7 bases from J, leaving 5 bases between. The CDR3 has 12 residues. Germline V gives CDR1 MNHNS, CDR2 SASEGT.

This clone appeared a few times. This chain connects TRBV6-4 to TRBJ2-5; D unclear. Germline CDR1 and CDR2: MRHNA and SNTAGT. The CDR3 covers 14 residues. Trimming removed 2 bases from V and 1 base from J, with 8 bases in between. This CDR3 is CASSDVGGQETQYF. The DNA of the CDR3 is TGTGCCAGCAGTGACGTGGGCGGCCAAGAGACCCAGTACTTC.

The gene calls are TRBV7-2 and TRBJ1-2; D not certain. The CDR3 spans 12 residues. Germline CDR1 reads SGHTA; CDR2 reads FQGNSA. Trimming stripped 1 base from V and 5 bases from J, with 5 bases between. This chain's CDR3 is CASSLGRYGYTF. The CDR3 nucleotides read TGTGCCAGCAGCTTAGGGCGATATGGCTACACCTTC. The full variable domain, completed using reference TRBV7-2 and TRBJ1-2, is GAGVSQSPSNKVTEKGKDVELRCDPISGHTALYWYRQSLGQGLEFLIYFQGNSAPDKSGLPSDRFSAERTGGSVSTLTIQRTQQEDSAVYLCASSLGRYGYTFGSGTRLTVV.

The chain links TRBV28 to TRBJ1-2; D is unclear. Germline CDR1 reads MDHEN; CDR2 reads SYDVKM. The CDR3 covers 14 residues. Trimming left V 9 bases short and J 6 bases short, with 20 bases between. As DNA, the CDR3 is TGTGCCAGTCGGACTCCTCCCGGCCGGGATGGCTACACCTTC. Protein: CASRTPPGRDGYTF.

The V call is TRBV5-1, the J call TRBJ2-5; 7 bases map to TRBD2. The germline V gene has CDR1 SGHRS and CDR2 YFSETQ. V gave up 0 bases and J gave up 2 bases; unmatched junction bases: 4. The CDR3 is 15 residues long. The DNA of the CDR3 is TGCGCCAGCAGCTTGGGCGGGAGAGGGCAAGAGACCCAGTACTTC. Protein product: CASSLGGRGQETQYF.

The chain employs TRBV10-3 and TRBJ2-1; TRBD2 agrees at 9 bases. There are 14 residues in the CDR3. Germline-derived CDR1 and CDR2 are ENHRY and SYGVKD. V was pared by 11 bases and J by 7 bases, with 12 bases of the junction left unmatched. The CDR3 DNA reads as TGTGCCTCGAACCCCAGCGGGAGGCCGAATGAGCAGTTCTTC. Protein product: CASNPSGRPNEQFF.

The chain couples TRBV6-5 to TRBJ1-4; no clear D gene. V was shortened by 4 bases and J by 10 bases, with 13 bases between the two germline ends. Germline-derived CDR1 and CDR2 are MNHEY and SVGAGI. The CDR3 length is 13 residues. The CDR3 DNA reads as TGTGCCAGCAGTTCAGCCAGGACTGGAAAACTGTTTTTT. Its translation is CASSSARTGKLFF.

Of note for this clone: In the same sample, other DNA sequences code for this CDR3. The rearrangement links TRBV5-1 to TRBJ1-1, with D hard to call. This CDR3 is built from 13 residues. The ends were cut back, 2 bases at V and 0 bases at J, with 5 bases in the middle. CDR1 SGHRS and CDR2 YFSETQ come from the germline V gene. The CDR3 protein is CASSFNLNTEAFF. The CDR3 DNA is TGCGCCAGCAGCTTCAACTTGAACACTGAAGCTTTCTTT.